This T cell receptor beta chain was captured in a study of blood T cell repertoires in COVID-19. Study summary: Donors in the United States, Italy and Spain gave samples during acute or convalescent COVID-19.

Clones were sequenced by immunoSEQ multiplex PCR, and TCRdb holds only the in-frame ones, with some missing. Seen here are about 190,000 clones, about nine tenths observed once, and the top ten hold about 3.9%. This CDR3 is 15 amino acids long. Trimming cost V 7 bases and J 4 bases, with 17 bases left between them. CDR1 and CDR2 from the germline V gene are SGHTA and FQGNSA. The material sequenced was peripheral blood. This clonotype was obtained from a woman between 25 and 40 years old with acute or convalescent COVID-19. The rearrangement joins TRBV7-2 to TRBJ1-3, with D possibly TRBD1 on 6 matching bases. DNA of the CDR3: TGTGCCAGCACCCCTTGGCGGGGGCAAGGAAACACCATATATTTT. Its protein product is CASTPWRGQGNTIYF.